These 28 T cell receptor beta chains came from one sample sequenced in a study of shared clonotypes between healthy human individuals. Assay: immunoSEQ multiplex PCR; the TCRdb copy retains only in-frame clones and omits some. Of 550,000 to 650,000 clones listed, 95% to 96% are singletons. Naive CD8 populations comprised CD45RO-negative cells positively selected for CCR7, excluding terminally differentiated effector memory CD45RA+ cells. Material: naive CD8+ T cells sorted from blood. Receptors originate from a woman under 40 in good health.

This chain joins TRBV28 and TRBJ2-7, with TRBD1 matching over 8 bases. The germline V gene has CDR1 MDHEN and CDR2 SYDVKM. Trimming at V came to 3 bases and at J to 2 bases, leaving 6 bases not matched to a gene. The CDR3 is 15 amino acids. For the CDR3, the DNA is TGTGCCAGCAGTTTTGTCCAGGGGGCCCCCTACGAGCAGTACTTC. Amino acids: CASSFVQGAPYEQYF.

The genes are TRBV30 and TRBJ2-5; 9 bases line up with TRBD2. Germline loops: CDR1 GTSNPN, CDR2 SVGIG (reference sequence). J was trimmed by 7 bases and V by 0 bases; bases with no gene match: 12. This CDR3 comprises 16 residues. The CDR3 spells CAWSVFLAGPEPTQYF. The CDR3 DNA sequence: TGTGCCTGGAGTGTCTTTCTAGCGGGGCCCGAGCCGACCCAGTACTTC.

The chain recombines TRBV2 with TRBJ2-7, with 10 positions matching TRBD2. Trimming cost V 4 bases and J 2 bases; bases outside gene matches: 5. The germline V gene encodes CDR1 SNHLY and CDR2 FYNNEI. The CDR3 is 15 residues long. Here the CDR3 reads CASSANSGRAYEQYF. As DNA, the CDR3 is TGTGCCAGCAGTGCTAACAGCGGGAGGGCCTACGAGCAGTACTTC.

The chain joins TRBV5-5 to TRBJ2-7; 8 nucleotides line up with TRBD2. After removal of 2 bases from V and 2 bases from J, the junction contained 3 bases not matched to a gene. Germline CDR1 SGHKS, CDR2 YYEKEE (reference sequence). The CDR3 consists of 14 residues. The CDR3 loop reads CASSFAGGAYEQYF. In nucleotides, the CDR3 is TGTGCCAGCAGCTTTGCGGGAGGTGCCTACGAGCAGTACTTC.

V is TRBV19 and J is TRBJ2-1; D remains ambiguous. The CDR3 runs to 13 residues. Germline CDR1 LNHDA, CDR2 SQIVND (reference sequence). Trimming left V 5 bases short and J 1 base short, with 6 bases between. This chain's CDR3 is CASSQTSYNEQFF. For the CDR3, the DNA is TGTGCCAGTAGTCAGACTTCCTACAATGAGCAGTTCTTC.

The rearrangement uses TRBV6-5 and TRBJ1-2; tentatively, D is TRBD1 (6 bases). This CDR3 has 14 residues. The germline V gene encodes CDR1 MNHEY and CDR2 SVGAGI. Trimming took 7 bases from V and 0 from J, leaving 12 bases between them. CDR3 loop: CASKRTVTNYGYTF. The DNA of the CDR3 is TGTGCCAGCAAACGGACAGTCACTAACTATGGCTACACCTTC.

The gene calls are TRBV11-3 and TRBJ2-1, with TRBD1 matching over 10 bases. Germline loops: CDR1 SGHNT, CDR2 YENEEA. Trimming removed 3 bases from V and 6 bases from J; junction bases left unmatched: 8. The CDR3 consists of 16 residues. The CDR3 loop reads CASSFEDRGPGNEQFF. The CDR3 nucleotides are TGTGCCAGCAGCTTTGAAGACAGGGGGCCCGGCAATGAGCAGTTCTTC.

The chain has TRBV11-2 and TRBJ1-1; D gene uncertain. V was clipped by 0 bases and J by 5 bases, with 13 bases between them. The CDR3 runs to 15 residues. Germline V gene sequence: CDR1 SGHAT, CDR2 FQNNGV. The CDR3 sequence: CASSLDWAGGTEAFF. The CDR3 region has the DNA TGTGCCAGCAGCTTAGATTGGGCGGGAGGGACTGAAGCTTTCTTT.

The gene calls are TRBV10-2 and TRBJ2-1; possible D gene TRBD2, 6 bases. The CDR3 has 12 amino acids. Trimming took off 7 bases at V and 8 bases at J, with 12 bases between the two ends. Germline assignment: CDR1 WSHSY and CDR2 SAAADI. CDR3 coding DNA: TGCGCCAGCATGGCGGGGACTTATGAGCAGTTCTTC. Translating it yields CASMAGTYEQFF.

This chain uses TRBV10-2 with TRBJ2-7, with D unclear. The CDR3 spans 13 residues. V gave up 5 bases and J gave up 5 bases, with 13 bases separating them. The V gene's germline CDR1 is WSHSY and CDR2 SAAADI. The CDR3 coding sequence is TGCGCCAGCAGTTTCATGGCGGCTGACGAGCAGTACTTC. Translating gives CASSFMAADEQYF.

This rearrangement joins TRBV11-2 to TRBJ2-3; D is uncertain. The CDR3 covers 14 residues. V was pared by 2 bases and J by 2 bases, with 8 bases between. CDR1 is SGHAT and CDR2 is FQNNGV in the germline V gene. The CDR3 protein is CASSLSAFTDTQYF. The CDR3 DNA reads as TGTGCCAGCAGCTTATCCGCTTTCACAGATACGCAGTATTTT.

The chain employs TRBV14 and TRBJ2-1; 7 bases are a match to TRBD2. The V segment lost 4 bases and the J segment 10 bases; nucleotides outside the gene matches: 13. From germline, CDR1 is SGHDN and CDR2 FVKESK. This CDR3 has 15 amino acids. The CDR3 region is CASSPTGLPRVEQFF. In DNA form, the CDR3 reads TGTGCCAGCAGCCCCACGGGACTACCCCGGGTGGAGCAGTTCTTC.

The chain employs TRBV27 and TRBJ1-1; D remains unclear. The CDR3 loop spans 14 amino acids. The germline gives CDR1 MNHEY, CDR2 SMNVEV (reference sequence). The V end lost 3 bases, the J end lost 5 bases, and 13 bases lay between the germline ends. The CDR3, as DNA: TGTGCCAGCAGTTTTGCCCGGCTTGGAACTGAAGCTTTCTTT. Its protein product is CASSFARLGTEAFF.

The chain combines TRBV28 with TRBJ2-3; TRBD2 matches 9 bases. J gave up 5 bases and V 2 bases, and 8 bases lay outside the gene matches. Germline V gives CDR1 MDHEN, CDR2 SYDVKM. This CDR3 has 16 amino acids. The CDR3 is CASSLKWLAGKDTQYF. The CDR3 nucleotides are TGTGCCAGCAGTTTAAAATGGCTAGCGGGAAAAGATACGCAGTATTTT. The full variable domain, rest sourced from reference TRBV28 and TRBJ2-3, is DVKVTQSSRYLVKRTGEKVFLECVQDMDHENMFWYRQDPGLGLRLIYFSYDVKMKEKGDIPEGYSVSREKKERFSLILESASTNQTSMYLCASSLKWLAGKDTQYFGPGTRLTVL.

V gene TRBV5-6 combines with J gene TRBJ1-1; 8 positions match TRBD1. The CDR3 totals 16 residues. J lost 4 bases, V lost 4 bases, and 12 bases had no gene match. Germline values: CDR1 SGHDT, CDR2 YYEEEE. The CDR3 region is CASSPGTGRVSTEAFF. Written as DNA, the CDR3 is TGTGCCAGCAGCCCCGGGACAGGTCGAGTCAGCACTGAAGCTTTCTTT.

V gene TRBV11-2 combines with J gene TRBJ2-1; TRBD1 matches 8 bases. V trimming: 6 bases; J trimming: 2 bases; junction bases outside the gene matches: 12. This CDR3 is built from 17 residues. Germline V gives CDR1 SGHAT, CDR2 FQNNGV. Here the CDR3 reads CASRPPPGQGPYNEQFF. DNA for the CDR3: TGTGCCAGCAGACCACCACCCGGACAGGGCCCCTACAATGAGCAGTTCTTC. The full variable domain, with the rest looked up from reference TRBV11-2 and TRBJ2-1, is EAGVAQSPRYKIIEKRQSVAFWCNPISGHATLYWYQQILGQGPKLLIQFQNNGVVDDSQLPKDRFSAERLKGVDSTLKIQPAKLEDSAVYLCASRPPPGQGPYNEQFFGPGTRLTVL.

The chain is built from TRBV14 and TRBJ2-2; no reliable D call. The germline V gene has CDR1 SGHDN and CDR2 FVKESK. The V and J ends lost 1 base and 4 bases respectively, with 10 bases between them. This CDR3 region has 15 residues. CDR3 nucleotide sequence: TGTGCCAGCAGCCAAGGGCCCTCCAGCACCGGGGAGCTGTTTTTT. It codes for CASSQGPSSTGELFF.

CDR3 sequence: CASSLGTGMETQYF. The CDR3 DNA sequence: TGTGCCAGCAGCTTAGGGACAGGGATGGAGACCCAGTACTTC. V gene TRBV13 combines with J gene TRBJ2-5; 7 bases map to TRBD1. Trimming at V came to 0 bases and at J to 5 bases, leaving 3 bases not matched to a gene. Germline V gene lookup returns CDR1 PRHDT and CDR2 FYEKMQ (reference sequence). The CDR3 runs to 14 residues. Filled out from reference TRBV13 and TRBJ2-5, the complete variable domain reads AAGVIQSPRHLIKEKRETATLKCYPIPRHDTVYWYQQGPGQDPQFLISFYEKMQSDKGSIPDRFSAQQFSDYHSELNMSSLELGDSALYFCASSLGTGMETQYFGPGTRLLVL.

This clone was observed many times. The gene calls are TRBV2 and TRBJ2-2; D gene ambiguous. This CDR3 is built from 14 residues. V lost 6 bases and J lost 1, with 9 bases in between. CDR1 and CDR2 from the germline V gene are SNHLY and FYNNEI. Written as DNA, the CDR3 is TGTGCCAGCAGAACTCCGGGGAACACCGGGGAGCTGTTTTTT. This encodes CASRTPGNTGELFF.

The chain uses TRBV27 and TRBJ2-1, with D possibly matching TRBD2 (5 bases). The CDR3 totals 13 residues. V was cut by 8 bases and J by 0 bases, with 8 bases left in between. Germline V gives CDR1 MNHEY, CDR2 SMNVEV (reference sequence). CDR3 region: CASGSSSYNEQFF. CDR3 nucleotide sequence: TGTGCCAGCGGGAGTAGCTCCTACAATGAGCAGTTCTTC.

The rearrangement joins TRBV7-9 to TRBJ2-7, with 8 bases identical to TRBD1. The CDR3 covers 15 residues. With V trimmed by 6 bases and J by 1 base, 8 bases remained unmatched. CDR1 and CDR2 from the germline V gene are SEHNR and FQNEAQ (reference sequence). The CDR3 coding sequence is TGTGCCAGCAGTCAAGGACAGGGATGGTCCTACGAGCAGTACTTC. Residues: CASSQGQGWSYEQYF.

This chain connects TRBV19 to TRBJ2-2, with a weak D call TRBD1 (6 bases). Trimming took off 1 base at V and 5 bases at J, with 14 bases between the two ends. Per the germline V gene, CDR1 is LNHDA and CDR2 is SQIVND (reference sequence). This CDR3 comprises 16 residues. CDR3 coding DNA: TGTGCCAGTAGTATAGGAGGACAGCGACGGACCGGGGAGCTGTTTTTT. Residues: CASSIGGQRRTGELFF.

The chain is built from TRBV30 and TRBJ2-1; 9 bases are shared with TRBD2. CDR3 size: 14 residues. Trimming cost V 5 bases and J 5 bases; bases outside gene matches: 7. The V gene's germline CDR1 is GTSNPN and CDR2 SVGIG (reference sequence). The CDR3 protein is CAWQGLATHNEQFF. DNA for the CDR3: TGTGCCTGGCAGGGACTAGCTACCCACAATGAGCAGTTCTTC.

The chain uses TRBV7-8 and TRBJ1-5, with D unresolved. The CDR3 extends over 13 amino acids. The germline V gene encodes CDR1 SGHVS and CDR2 FQNEAQ. Trimming stripped 3 bases from V and 5 bases from J, with 8 bases between. The CDR3 region is CASSFADHQPQHF. The CDR3 DNA sequence: TGTGCCAGCAGCTTTGCAGACCATCAGCCCCAGCATTTT. The complete variable domain, with remaining parts taken from reference TRBV7-8 and TRBJ1-5, reads GAGVSQSPRYKVAKRGQDVALRCDPISGHVSLFWYQQALGQGPEFLTYFQNEAQLDKSGLPSDRFFAERPEGSVSTLKIQRTQQEDSAVYLCASSFADHQPQHFGDGTRLSIL.

This chain joins TRBV2 and TRBJ2-7; 8 nucleotides align to TRBD1. J was trimmed by 6 bases and V by 5 bases; bases with no gene match: 15. The CDR3 runs 16 residues. Germline CDR1 is SNHLY and CDR2 is FYNNEI. DNA of the CDR3: TGTGCCAGCAGTACCGCCCGACAGGGGACGGAATTCGAGCAGTACTTC. It encodes CASSTARQGTEFEQYF.

Remarks on this clone: The sample contains more than one DNA sequence encoding this CDR3. The chain employs TRBV2 and TRBJ1-1, with no clear D. The germline CDR1 and CDR2 sequences are SNHLY and FYNNEI. The V end lost 6 bases, the J end lost 5 bases, and 4 bases lay between the germline ends. This CDR3 has 10 residues. CDR3 region: CASRGTEAFF. The CDR3, as DNA: TGTGCCAGCAGAGGAACTGAAGCTTTCTTT. Full variable domain (remainder filled in from reference TRBV2 and TRBJ1-1): EPEVTQTPSHQVTQMGQEVILRCVPISNHLYFYWYRQILGQKVEFLVSFYNNEISEKSEIFDDQFSVERPDGSNFTLKIRSTKLEDSAMYFCASRGTEAFFGQGTRLTVV.

The V and J genes are TRBV6-4 and TRBJ2-4; 8 bases map to TRBD2. Germline V lookup: CDR1 MRHNA, CDR2 SNTAGT. V trimming: 0 bases; J trimming: 0 bases; junction bases outside the gene matches: 4. The CDR3 has 17 amino acids. The CDR3 DNA is TGTGCCAGCAGTGACTCCACTAGCGGAGGAGCCAAAAACATTCAGTACTTC. It yields the protein CASSDSTSGGAKNIQYF.

V gene TRBV5-4 combines with J gene TRBJ2-1; perhaps TRBD2 as D (6 bases). The CDR3 runs to 13 residues. Germline CDR1 SGHNT, CDR2 YYREEE (reference sequence). The V end was cut by 0 bases, the J end by 8 bases, with 9 bases between. CDR3 in DNA: TGTGCCAGCAGCTTGGGCCCGGGGGATGAGCAGTTCTTC. Its protein is CASSLGPGDEQFF.